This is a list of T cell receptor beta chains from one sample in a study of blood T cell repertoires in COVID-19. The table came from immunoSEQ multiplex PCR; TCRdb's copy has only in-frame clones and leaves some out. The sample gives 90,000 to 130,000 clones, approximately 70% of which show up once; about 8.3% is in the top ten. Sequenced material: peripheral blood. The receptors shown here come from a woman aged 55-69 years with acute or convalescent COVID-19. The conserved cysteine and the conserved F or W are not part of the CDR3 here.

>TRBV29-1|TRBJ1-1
SVGGVRGRNTEAF
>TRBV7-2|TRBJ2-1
ASSLGQGVYNEQF
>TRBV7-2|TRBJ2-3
ASSFRRVGGGADTQY
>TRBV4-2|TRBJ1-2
ASSQGLGSGYT
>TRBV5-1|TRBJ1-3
ASSLAGDSGNTIY
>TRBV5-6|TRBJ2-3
ASSLATSGASDTQY
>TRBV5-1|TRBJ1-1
ASSRDTSTNTEAF
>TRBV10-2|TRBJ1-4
ASSQDREKLF
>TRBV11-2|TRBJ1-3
ASSLGGSSGNTIY
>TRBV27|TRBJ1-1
ASSWSWEATEAF
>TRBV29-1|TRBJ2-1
SVLSGSSYNEQF
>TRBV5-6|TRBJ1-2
ASSLVDSYGYT
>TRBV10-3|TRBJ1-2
AISLLQGQSGYT
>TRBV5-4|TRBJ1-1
ASSLDGLPKAF
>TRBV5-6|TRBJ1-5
ASSRQVGQPQH
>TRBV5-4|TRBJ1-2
ASSLTGGLGYT
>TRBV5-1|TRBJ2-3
ASSTKSGTGGTDTQY
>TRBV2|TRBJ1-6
ASRGSFNNSPLH
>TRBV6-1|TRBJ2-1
ASSEERGLKQF
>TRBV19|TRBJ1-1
ASSSGQGWTEAF
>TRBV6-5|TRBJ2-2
ASSYGTGGDTGELF
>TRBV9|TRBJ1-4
ASSPRQQGEKLF
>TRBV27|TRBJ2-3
ASRHDGLAGARADTQY
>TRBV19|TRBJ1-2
ASSPPTGRRADYGYT
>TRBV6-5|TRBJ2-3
ASSKGDRVGDTQY
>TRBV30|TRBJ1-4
AWSATRGQGEKLF
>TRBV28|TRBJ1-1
ASTPGGGGTEAF
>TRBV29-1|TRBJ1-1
SAIQALDTEAF
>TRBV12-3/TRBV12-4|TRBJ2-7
ASSLTGVYEQY
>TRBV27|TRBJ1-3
ASGLGPGASSGNTIY
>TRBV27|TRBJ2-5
ASRRTGGETQY
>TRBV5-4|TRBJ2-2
ASTPQGVNTGELF
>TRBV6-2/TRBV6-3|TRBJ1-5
ASSYSRGTGDQPQH
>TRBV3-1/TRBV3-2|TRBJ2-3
ASSPGQGLDTQY
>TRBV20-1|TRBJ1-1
SASWTGNTEAF
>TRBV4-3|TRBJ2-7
ASSQVSGQGAKEQY
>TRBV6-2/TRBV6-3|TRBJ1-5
ASSYGDNRIDPQH
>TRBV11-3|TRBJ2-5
ASSQGTQETQY
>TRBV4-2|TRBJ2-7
ASSQAHRTSLEQY
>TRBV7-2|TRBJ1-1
ASSSDRGTEAF
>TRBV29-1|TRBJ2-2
SVDGQNTGELF
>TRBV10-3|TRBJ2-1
AISPGQSFYNEQF
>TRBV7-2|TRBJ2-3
ASSSGKGEHTQY
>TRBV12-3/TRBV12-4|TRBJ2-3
ASSTQGITQY
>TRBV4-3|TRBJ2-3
ASSQSREGTQY
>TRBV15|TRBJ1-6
ATSPDILNSPLH
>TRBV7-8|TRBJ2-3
ASSRENSGTDTQY
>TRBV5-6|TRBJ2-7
ASSSLRGTLREQY
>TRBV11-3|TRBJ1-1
ASSDRDRPTEAF
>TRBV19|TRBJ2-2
ASSRGLANTGELF
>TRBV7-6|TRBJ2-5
ASSLTGLPRD
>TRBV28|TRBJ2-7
ASSSGDRVTYEQY
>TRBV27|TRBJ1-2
ASSSRPTGNVKDGYT
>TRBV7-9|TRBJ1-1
ASSRNQAEAF
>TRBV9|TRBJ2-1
ASSVLPGTATLRQF